This T cell receptor (beta chain) was profiled in a study of beta chain features in type 1 diabetes. Overall study results and limits: When Type 1 diabetes patients were examined, their TCRB CDR3s proved moderately but significantly shorter in all four CD4+ subsets.

The authors reverse transcribed all of the isolated RNA, so sequencing captured expressed TCRB transcripts. The assay was immunoSEQ multiplex PCR, and TCRdb's table has in-frame clones only and misses some. The data show approximately 260,000 clones, 20% seen once. Of note for this clone: Its antigen is not known. An end of the junction differs from the germline gene, which may be a read error.

The CDR3 runs to 13 residues. Germline V lookup: CDR1 SGDLS, CDR2 YYNGEE. The sequenced sample consisted of naive CD4+ T cells from blood. This sequence joins TRBV9 and TRBJ2-5; D is ambiguous. This TCR was recovered from a woman between 35 and 50 years old with type 1 diabetes. CDR3 region: CASSRSYQETQYF. The CDR3 DNA sequence: TGTGCCAGCTCTAGGTCGTACCAGGAGACCCAGTACTTC.